The 15 T cell receptor beta chains in this list originate from one sample, sequenced in a study of identical twins' blood T cells (dated by TCRdb to the early 2010s). The library was generated by 5' RACE. Sequencing took place on an Illumina Genome Analyzer IIx. TCRdb passed the public sequencing reads through fastp at Q25 and MiXCR, retaining productive beta sequences. CDR3 protein duplicates are merged, each entry listing the most common genes and DNA. For this sample the table gives hundreds of thousands of distinct CDR3 sequences, of which more than 25% were detected only once. Roughly 5.5% of the sample goes to the ten largest clones. The sequencing sample was made of PBMCs. The receptors were sampled from a woman between 18 and 50 years old in good health.

This clonotype was counted at least ten times. The chain couples TRBV7-9 to TRBJ1-1, with D perhaps TRBD1 (5 bases). The germline V and J ends were trimmed by 6 bases and 11 bases, with 22 bases remaining between them. CDR1 and CDR2 (germline): SEHNR, FQNEAQ (reference sequence). This CDR3 comprises 14 residues. Written as DNA, the CDR3 is TGTGCCAGCAGGGATTGGGGGGAGACACGGCCCGCTTTCTTT. Protein sequence: CASRDWGETRPAFF.

A few counts support this clonotype. The CDR3 coding sequence is TGTGCCAGCAGTTACTCGGTGGGGACATATACGGCTACGCAGTATTTT. This gives the protein CASSYSVGTYTATQYF. The chain links TRBV6-5 to TRBJ2-3; possible D gene TRBD1, 6 bases. V lost 0 bases and J lost 8, with 18 bases in between. This CDR3 contains 16 residues. Looked up from germline, CDR1 is MNHEY and CDR2 is SVGAGI.

This clonotype was seen only a few times. J is TRBJ1-1 and V is TRBV20-1; 10 positions agree with TRBD1. The J segment lost 5 bases and the V segment lost 6 bases, leaving 6 bases of the junction unmatched. The V gene's germline CDR1 is DFQATT and CDR2 SNEGSKA (reference sequence). The CDR3 consists of 13 residues. CDR3 protein: CSAQTGGSTEAFF. CDR3 DNA: TGCAGTGCGCAGACAGGGGGCAGTACTGAAGCTTTCTTT.

The chain combines TRBV20-1 with TRBJ2-3; 8 bases match TRBD1. This CDR3 has 13 residues. J gave up 4 bases and V 6 bases, and 6 bases lay outside the gene matches. The germline gives CDR1 DFQATT, CDR2 SNEGSKA (reference sequence). The CDR3 reads CSAGQGRADTQYF. The DNA of the CDR3 is TGCAGTGCCGGACAGGGAAGGGCAGATACGCAGTATTTT.

This clonotype was observed a few times. The chain carries TRBV7-2 and TRBJ1-4; 11 bases match TRBD1. J was trimmed by 8 bases and V by 6 bases; bases with no gene match: 17. The germline CDR1 and CDR2 sequences are SGHTA and FQGNSA. The CDR3 has 18 amino acids. CDR3 coding DNA: TGTGCCAGCAGTCCTTATGGACAGGGGGCTGTTGTCGGCGAAAAACTGTTTTTT. It is translated as CASSPYGQGAVVGEKLFF.

This chain joins TRBV20-1 and TRBJ1-1; no clear D. In germline, CDR1 is DFQATT, CDR2 SNEGSKA (reference sequence). V lost 2 bases and J lost 1, with 14 bases in between. The CDR3 loop spans 15 amino acids. CDR3 loop: CSARRGSRGNTEAFF. The CDR3 coding sequence is TGCAGTGCTAGAAGAGGGTCACGGGGGAACACTGAAGCTTTCTTT.

This clonotype was seen only a few times. V gene TRBV19 combines with J gene TRBJ2-1, with 9 bases matching TRBD2. The CDR3 is made up of 17 amino acids. The V gene end was trimmed by 1 base and the J gene end by 6 bases; junction bases not matched to a gene: 10. Looked up from germline, CDR1 is LNHDA and CDR2 is SQIVND (reference sequence). In DNA form, the CDR3 reads TGTGCCAGTAGTATAGTTCTCGGCGGGAGGGGTGTCAATGAGCAGTTCTTC. This gives the protein CASSIVLGGRGVNEQFF.

The table lists this clonotype with a few counts. This rearrangement joins TRBV20-1 to TRBJ1-1; D unresolved. Germline-derived CDR1 and CDR2 are DFQATT and SNEGSKA (reference sequence). The CDR3 extends over 12 amino acids. Trimming took 0 bases from V and 9 from J, leaving 11 bases between them. CDR3 bases: TGCAGTGCTAGAGATGGGGAGGTGAAAGCTTTCTTT. This codes for CSARDGEVKAFF.

In this sample, this clonotype turned up a few times. The genes are TRBV27 and TRBJ2-7; D unclear. The V gene lost 5 bases and the J gene lost 2 bases, with 10 bases spanning the gap. Germline assignment: CDR1 MNHEY and CDR2 SMNVEV (reference sequence). The CDR3 totals 13 residues. The CDR3 DNA is TGTGCCAGCAGTCCCCGGGTAGCCTACGAGCAGTACTTC. It encodes CASSPRVAYEQYF.

This clonotype turned up a few times. The DNA of the CDR3 is TGTGCCAGCAGTTACTCGAGGTGGTTTAGCAATCAGCCCCAGCATTTT. Protein product: CASSYSRWFSNQPQHF. This chain joins TRBV6-5 and TRBJ1-5; D is unclear. The V gene's germline CDR1 is MNHEY and CDR2 SVGAGI. The CDR3 contains 16 residues. Deletions cut 0 bases from V and 0 bases from J, with 9 bases between.

This chain links TRBV20-1 with TRBJ1-5; the match to TRBD1 covers 8 bases. The germline V gene has CDR1 DFQATT and CDR2 SNEGSKA (reference sequence). V lost 7 bases and J lost 7; bases outside the gene matches: 9. This CDR3 comprises 13 residues. Here the CDR3 reads CSVQTGEGQPQHF. CDR3 sequence (DNA): TGCAGTGTTCAGACAGGGGAGGGGCAGCCCCAGCATTTT.

This chain uses TRBV9 with TRBJ1-2, with 12 nucleotides matching TRBD1. The germline V gene encodes CDR1 SGDLS and CDR2 YYNGEE. Trimming took 2 bases from V and 7 from J; bases not matched to a gene: 12. This CDR3 comprises 17 residues. The CDR3 DNA sequence: TGTGCCAGCAGCGTCCTCGTCGGGGGACAGGGGGCGTTTGGCTACACCTTC. It codes for CASSVLVGGQGAFGYTF.

This clonotype occurred many times. V gene TRBV29-1 combines with J gene TRBJ1-1; D ambiguous. Germline V CDR1 and CDR2: SQVTM, ANQGSEA. Trimming took 3 bases from V and 4 from J, leaving 9 bases between them. This CDR3 region has 12 residues. The DNA for the CDR3 is TGCAGCGTTGACAGGACGATCACTGAAGCTTTCTTT. Amino acids: CSVDRTITEAFF.

A word on this clonotype: The conserved closing phenylalanine or tryptophan is absent in this CDR3, likely reflecting a read error. The chain carries TRBV20-1 and TRBJ1-1; TRBD1 matches 9 bases. The CDR3 contains 15 residues. Germline-derived CDR1 and CDR2 are DFQATT and SNEGSKA (reference sequence). The CDR3 sequence: CSAGYAGTGNAEAFL. CDR3 coding DNA: TGCAGTGCGGGCTACGCGGGGACAGGGAACGCTGAAGCTTTCCTT.

The V gene is TRBV12-5, the J gene TRBJ2-2; D is ambiguous. Germline assignment: CDR1 LGHNT and CDR2 FRNRAP. The CDR3 runs 12 residues. Trimming took off 0 bases at V and 6 bases at J, with 2 bases between the two ends. The CDR3 protein is CASGLVSGELFF. CDR3 sequence (DNA): TGTGCTAGTGGTTTGGTATCCGGGGAGCTGTTTTTT.